A selection of T cell receptor beta chains follows, all from one sample in a study of blood T cell repertoires in COVID-19. Libraries were prepared by immunoSEQ multiplex PCR; TCRdb keeps only in-frame clonotypes and omits some of them. The sample holds under 50,000 clones, 88% seen once. Sequencing input: peripheral blood. The receptors come from a man between 50 and 59 years old with active COVID-19. Each CDR3 is given with its conserved first and last residue. A D gene is named only where the DNA matches it firmly. Clone size is not always given. Where it is, it says once, few, many or a class for expanded clones.

>TRBD1|TRBV6-5|NA|TRBJ2-7
TGTGCCAGCAGACCAGGGGGCAGGTCCTACGAGCAGTACTTC
CASRPGGRSYEQYF
>NA|TRBV3-1/TRBV3-2|NA|TRBJ1-2
TGTGCCAGCAGCCAAGACAGGAACCACTACACCTTC
CASSQDRNHYTF
>NA|TRBV18|NA|TRBJ2-7
TGTGCCAGCTCTCCTAGGACACAGAAATCCTACGAGCAGTACTTC
CASSPRTQKSYEQYF
>TRBD2|TRBV7-3|once|TRBJ2-3
TGTGCCAGCAGCTTAAGTCCGGGACTAGTCACAGATACGCAGTATTTT
CASSLSPGLVTDTQYF
>NA|TRBV6-4|NA|TRBJ2-7
TGTGCCAGCAGTGACTCGTATCAGGCCCTCACCTCCTACGAGCAGTACTTC
CASSDSYQALTSYEQYF
>TRBD2|TRBV18|NA|TRBJ2-1
TGTGCCAGCTCACCCACTAGCGGGAGGGCCAATGAGCAGTTCTTC
CASSPTSGRANEQFF
>TRBD1|TRBV7-2|NA|TRBJ2-1
TGTGCCAGCAGCTTAGCGGGACAGGGCTACAATGAGCAGTTCTTC
CASSLAGQGYNEQFF
>TRBD1|TRBV7-9|NA|TRBJ1-3
TGTGCCAGCAGCTCCCGACAGGGGGTATACACCATATATTTT
CASSSRQGVYTIYF
>NA|TRBV5-5|NA|TRBJ1-3
TGTGCCAGCCAGGCTGGAAACACCATATATTTT
CASQAGNTIYF
>NA|TRBV9|once|TRBJ2-3
TGTGCCAGCAGCGTAGTGGCAGGATTCGGGGCAGATACGCAGTATTTT
CASSVVAGFGADTQYF
>TRBD2|TRBV7-2|NA|TRBJ2-1
TGTGCCAGCAGCCCTAAGGTTGGCGGGAGGATTAATGAGCAGTTCTTC
CASSPKVGGRINEQFF
>TRBD2|TRBV4-2|NA|TRBJ2-5
TGTGCCAGCAGCCTAATTGGGACTAGCGGGAGGGCCCGGGAGACCCAGTACTTC
CASSLIGTSGRARETQYF